One T cell receptor (beta chain) is described in this entry. The data are from a study of T cell changes during pregnancy in multiple sclerosis. CDR1 is SGHTA and CDR2 is FQGTGA in the germline V gene. The germline V and J ends were trimmed by 5 bases and 5 bases, with 10 bases remaining between them. The CDR3 spans 13 residues. The protocol was immunoSEQ multiplex PCR, while the TCRdb copy is restricted to in-frame clones and leaves out a portion. The sample lists approximately 69,000 clones; roughly nine tenths were seen once. This chain uses TRBV7-3 with TRBJ2-1, with unresolved D. Here the sequenced sample was CD4+ T cells from peripheral blood mononuclear cells, taken in the third trimester of pregnancy. This clonotype was obtained from a female donor in good health, enrolled as a control in a pregnancy study. The CDR3 nucleotides read TGTGCCAGCAGCCCCTCCCGGGACAATGAGCAGTTCTTC. Its protein product is CASSPSRDNEQFF.